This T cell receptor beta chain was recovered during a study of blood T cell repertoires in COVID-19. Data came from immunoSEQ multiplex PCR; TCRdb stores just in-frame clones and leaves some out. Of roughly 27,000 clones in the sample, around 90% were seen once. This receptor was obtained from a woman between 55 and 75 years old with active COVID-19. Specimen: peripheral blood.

In nucleotides, the CDR3 is TGTGCCAGCAGCTTAGAGGGCAGGGGGTGGGATGGCTACACCTTC. Translating it yields CASSLEGRGWDGYTF. The chain combines TRBV7-2 with TRBJ1-2; 7 nucleotides align to TRBD1. J was trimmed by 6 bases and V by 1 base; bases with no gene match: 8. Germline V gene data show CDR1 as SGHTA and CDR2 as FQGNSA. This CDR3 region has 15 residues.